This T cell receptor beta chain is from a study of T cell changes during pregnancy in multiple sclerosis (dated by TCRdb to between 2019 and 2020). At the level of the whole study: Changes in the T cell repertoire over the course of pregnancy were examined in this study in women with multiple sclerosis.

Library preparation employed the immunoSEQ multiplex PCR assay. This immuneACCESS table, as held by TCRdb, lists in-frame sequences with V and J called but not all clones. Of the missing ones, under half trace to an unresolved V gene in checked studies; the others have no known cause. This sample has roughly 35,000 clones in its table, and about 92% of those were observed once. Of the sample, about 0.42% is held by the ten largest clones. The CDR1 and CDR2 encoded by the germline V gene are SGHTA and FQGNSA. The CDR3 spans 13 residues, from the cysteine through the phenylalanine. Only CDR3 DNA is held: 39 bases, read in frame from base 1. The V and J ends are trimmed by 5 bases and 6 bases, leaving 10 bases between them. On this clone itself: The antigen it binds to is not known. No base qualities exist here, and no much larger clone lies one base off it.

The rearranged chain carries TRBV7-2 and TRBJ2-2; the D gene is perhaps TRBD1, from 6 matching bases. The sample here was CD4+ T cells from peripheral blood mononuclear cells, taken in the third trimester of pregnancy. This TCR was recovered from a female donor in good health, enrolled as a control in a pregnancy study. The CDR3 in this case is CASSHDRSGELFF. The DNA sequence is TGTGCCAGCAGCCACGACAGGTCCGGGGAGCTGTTTTTT. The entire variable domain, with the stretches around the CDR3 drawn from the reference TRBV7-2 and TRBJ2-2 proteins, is GAGVSQSPSNKVTEKGKDVELRCDPISGHTALYWYRQSLGQGLEFLIYFQGNSAPDKSGLPSDRFSAERTGGSVSTLTIQRTQQEDSAVYLCASSHDRSGELFFGEGSRLTVL.